This T cell receptor (beta chain) was documented in a study of neoadjuvant nivolumab and ipilimumab in lung cancer. General study results and limits: Only two of four nivolumab-treated tumors gained richness and clonality by surgery. TCR receptors were sequenced in few samples. TCR richness and clonality were higher in tumors than adjacent uninvolved lung.

As regards this clone: Its antigen is not identified.

This CDR3 spans 16 amino acids. V lost 2 bases, J lost 1 base, and 14 bases lay in between. Germline V gene data show CDR1 as KGHSH and CDR2 as LQKENI. Assay used: immunoSEQ multiplex PCR; TCRdb lists only in-frame clones, some missing. This sample has more than 40,000 clones, with roughly 89% found just once. The sequencing here drew on blood, taken before neoadjuvant nivolumab, alone or with ipilimumab. The clonotype was recovered from an adult with non-small cell lung cancer. Some clones in this sample may be carry-over from other donors' samples. The chain has TRBV18 and TRBJ2-5; TRBD1 is a possible D gene (5 bases). The DNA of the CDR3 is TGTGCCAGCTCACCATTAATAGGACACCCCCAAGAGACCCAGTACTTC. Protein sequence: CASSPLIGHPQETQYF.